Here is one TCR beta chain with its context. These data come from a study of blood T cell repertoires in COVID-19. About the study: The cDNA or gDNA used as material had been derived from T cells, B-cell-depleted T cells, or PBMCs.

The CDR3 is made up of 16 amino acids. CDR1 and CDR2 (germline): SGHRS, YFSETQ. The J segment lost 0 bases and the V segment lost 1 base, leaving 5 bases of the junction unmatched. Profiled with immunoSEQ multiplex PCR; TCRdb holds only in-frame clones, not every one. The sample lists 76,000 or so clones, 90% to 95% occurring once. V and J are TRBV5-1 and TRBJ2-5; the match to TRBD1 covers 8 bases. Input material: peripheral blood. The sequence was collected from a human donor in a cohort sampled during active COVID-19. CDR3 amino acids: CASSLSRTGHQETQYF. As DNA, the CDR3 is TGCGCCAGCAGCTTGAGCAGGACAGGGCACCAAGAGACCCAGTACTTC.